This T cell receptor beta chain was sequenced during a study of spatial heterogeneity in lung cancer. About the study: Consistently, beta-chain sequences turned up in larger numbers than alpha-chain sequences did.

Individual TCR cDNA molecules each bore their own unique molecular identifier. TCRdb called the 5' RACE reads again in MiXCR, with one record for every CDR3 protein. The sample lists approximately 3,800 distinct CDR3 sequences; 2.5% to 3% were seen once. This clonotype was counted ten times or more. V lost 7 bases to trimming and J lost 2 bases, with 14 bases between them. The CDR3 totals 14 residues. The V gene's germline CDR1 is LNHDA and CDR2 SQIVND (reference sequence). Sample time point: sample taken at primary tumor resection. No cells were sorted before sequencing. The whole RNA sequenced was extracted from tumor, nontumor lung or frozen PBMC.

V is TRBV19 and J is TRBJ2-5, with D tentatively TRBD1 (7 bases). The clonotype comes from a female donor with early-stage non-small cell lung cancer. Sequenced material: normal lung tissue next to the tumor, taken at surgery. CDR3 coding DNA: TGTGCCAGTAATCCAGGGGGGAAACAAGAGACCCAGTACTTC. This gives the protein CASNPGGKQETQYF.